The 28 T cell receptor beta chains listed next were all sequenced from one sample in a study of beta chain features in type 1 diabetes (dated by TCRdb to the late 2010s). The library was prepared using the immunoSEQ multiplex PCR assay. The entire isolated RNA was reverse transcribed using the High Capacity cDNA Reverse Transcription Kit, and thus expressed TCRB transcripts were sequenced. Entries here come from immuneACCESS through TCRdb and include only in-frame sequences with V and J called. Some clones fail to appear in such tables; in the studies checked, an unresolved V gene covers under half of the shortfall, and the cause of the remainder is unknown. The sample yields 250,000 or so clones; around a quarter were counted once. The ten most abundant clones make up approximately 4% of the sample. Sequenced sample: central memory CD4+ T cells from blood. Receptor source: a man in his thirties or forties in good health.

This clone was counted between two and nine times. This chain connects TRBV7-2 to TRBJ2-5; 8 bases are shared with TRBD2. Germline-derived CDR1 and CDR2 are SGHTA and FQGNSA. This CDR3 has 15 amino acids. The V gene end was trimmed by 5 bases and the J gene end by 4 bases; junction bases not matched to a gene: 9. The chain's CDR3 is CASSPREGLRETQYF. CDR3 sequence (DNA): TGTGCCAGCAGCCCCCGGGAGGGACTCAGAGAGACCCAGTACTTC.

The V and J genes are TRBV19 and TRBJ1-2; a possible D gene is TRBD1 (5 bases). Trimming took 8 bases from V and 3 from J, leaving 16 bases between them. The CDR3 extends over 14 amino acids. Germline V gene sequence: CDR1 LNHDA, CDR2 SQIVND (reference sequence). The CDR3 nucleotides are TGTGCCAGTCACAACCTGGGCAGGGACTATGGCTACACCTTC. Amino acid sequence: CASHNLGRDYGYTF. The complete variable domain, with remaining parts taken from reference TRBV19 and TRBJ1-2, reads DGGITQSPKYLFRKEGQNVTLSCEQNLNHDAMYWYRQDPGQGLRLIYYSQIVNDFQKGDIAEGYSVSREKKESFPLTVTSAQKNPTAFYLCASHNLGRDYGYTFGSGTRLTVV.

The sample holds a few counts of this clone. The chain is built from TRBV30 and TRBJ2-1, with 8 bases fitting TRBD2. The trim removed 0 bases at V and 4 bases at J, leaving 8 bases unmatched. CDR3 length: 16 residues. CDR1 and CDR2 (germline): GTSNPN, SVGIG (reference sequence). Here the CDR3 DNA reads TGTGCCTGGAGTGTAGCGGGAGTAAGCCGTTACAATGAGCAGTTCTTC. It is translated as CAWSVAGVSRYNEQFF.

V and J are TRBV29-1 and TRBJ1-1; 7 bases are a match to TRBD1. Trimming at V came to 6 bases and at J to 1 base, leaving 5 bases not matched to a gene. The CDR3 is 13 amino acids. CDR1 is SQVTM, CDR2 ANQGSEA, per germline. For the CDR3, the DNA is TGCAGCGTACGGACAGGTGGGAACACTGAAGCTTTCTTT. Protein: CSVRTGGNTEAFF.

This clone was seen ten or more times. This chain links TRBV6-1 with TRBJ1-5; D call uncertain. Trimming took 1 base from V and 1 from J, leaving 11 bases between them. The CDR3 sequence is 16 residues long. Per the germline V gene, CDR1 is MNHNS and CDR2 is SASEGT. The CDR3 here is CASSEVGIKSNQPQHF. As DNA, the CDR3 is TGTGCCAGCAGTGAAGTGGGGATAAAGAGCAATCAGCCCCAGCATTTT.

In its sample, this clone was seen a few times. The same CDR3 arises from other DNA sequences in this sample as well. The CDR3 loop is CASSVQNEQFF. As DNA, the CDR3 is TGTGCCAGCAGCGTTCAAAATGAGCAGTTCTTC. The V and J genes are TRBV11-2 and TRBJ2-1; D uncertain. Germline CDR1 reads SGHAT; CDR2 reads FQNNGV. V was shortened by 5 bases and J by 7 bases, with 6 bases between the two germline ends. The CDR3 runs 11 residues.

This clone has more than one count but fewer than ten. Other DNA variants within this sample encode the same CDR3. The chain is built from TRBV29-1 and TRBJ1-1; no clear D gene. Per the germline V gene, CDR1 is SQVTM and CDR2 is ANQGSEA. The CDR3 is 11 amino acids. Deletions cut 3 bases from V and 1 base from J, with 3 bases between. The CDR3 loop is CSVEGNTEAFF. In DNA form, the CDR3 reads TGCAGCGTTGAGGGGAACACTGAAGCTTTCTTT.

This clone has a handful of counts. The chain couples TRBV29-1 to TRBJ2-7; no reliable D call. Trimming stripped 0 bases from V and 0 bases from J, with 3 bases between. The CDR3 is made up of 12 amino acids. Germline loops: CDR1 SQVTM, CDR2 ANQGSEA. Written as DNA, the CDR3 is TGCAGCGTTGAAGACAACTCCTACGAGCAGTACTTC. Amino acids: CSVEDNSYEQYF.

DNA of the CDR3: TGTGCCAGCAGTGAATTAGGCAGTTCACCCCTCCACTTT. Protein: CASSELGSSPLHF. The rearrangement joins TRBV2 to TRBJ1-6, with D hard to call. Germline loops: CDR1 SNHLY, CDR2 FYNNEI. This CDR3 region has 13 residues. V lost 2 bases and J lost 9, with 8 bases in between.

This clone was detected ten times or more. CDR3 residues: CASSPSRSGEQFF. CDR3 DNA: TGTGCCAGCTCACCCAGCCGGTCGGGTGAGCAGTTCTTC. The chain combines TRBV18 with TRBJ2-1; D is uncertain. The CDR3 has 13 amino acids. V lost 3 bases to trimming and J lost 9 bases, with 12 bases between them. Germline CDR1 is KGHSH and CDR2 is LQKENI.

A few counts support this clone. CDR3 protein: CASSSSNSPLHF. Written as DNA, the CDR3 is TGTGCCAGCAGTTCCAGTAATTCACCCCTCCACTTT. This chain connects TRBV6-6 to TRBJ1-6; D is undetermined. Germline V gives CDR1 MNHNY, CDR2 SVGAGI (reference sequence). The V and J ends lost 4 bases and 6 bases respectively, with 4 bases between them. This CDR3 contains 12 residues.

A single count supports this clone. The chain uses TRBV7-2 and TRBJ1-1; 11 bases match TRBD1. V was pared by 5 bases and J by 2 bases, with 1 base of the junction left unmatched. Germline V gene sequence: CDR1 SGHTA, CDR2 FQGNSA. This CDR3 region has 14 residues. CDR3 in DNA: TGTGCCAGCAGCCGGACAGGGGGCAACACTGAAGCTTTCTTT. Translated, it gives CASSRTGGNTEAFF. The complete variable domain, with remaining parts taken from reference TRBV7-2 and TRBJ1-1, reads GAGVSQSPSNKVTEKGKDVELRCDPISGHTALYWYRQSLGQGLEFLIYFQGNSAPDKSGLPSDRFSAERTGGSVSTLTIQRTQQEDSAVYLCASSRTGGNTEAFFGQGTRLTVV.

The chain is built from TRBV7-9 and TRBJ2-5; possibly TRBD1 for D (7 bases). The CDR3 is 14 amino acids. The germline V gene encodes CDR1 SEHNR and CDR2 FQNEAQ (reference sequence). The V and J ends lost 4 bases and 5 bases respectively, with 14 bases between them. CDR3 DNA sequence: TGTGCCAGCAGCTCCTCAGGGGGGAGTGAGACCCAGTACTTC. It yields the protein CASSSSGGSETQYF.

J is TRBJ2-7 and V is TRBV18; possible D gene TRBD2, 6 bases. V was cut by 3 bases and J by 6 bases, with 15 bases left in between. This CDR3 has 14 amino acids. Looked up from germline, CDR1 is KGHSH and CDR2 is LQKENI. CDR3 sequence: CASSPGRGGSEQYF. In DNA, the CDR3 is TGTGCCAGCTCACCGGGTAGGGGAGGCTCCGAGCAGTACTTC. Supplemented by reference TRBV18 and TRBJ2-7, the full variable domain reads NAGVMQNPRHLVRRRGQEARLRCSPMKGHSHVYWYRQLPEEGLKFMVYLQKENIIDESGMPKERFSAEFPKEGPSILRIQQVVRGDSAAYFCASSPGRGGSEQYFGPGTRLTVT.

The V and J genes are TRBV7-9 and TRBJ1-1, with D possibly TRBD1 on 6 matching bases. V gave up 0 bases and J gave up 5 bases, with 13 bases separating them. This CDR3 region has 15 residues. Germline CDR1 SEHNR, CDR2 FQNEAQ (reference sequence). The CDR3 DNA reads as TGTGCCAGCAGCTTAGCACGGGGGGCGCGAACTGAAGCTTTCTTT. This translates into CASSLARGARTEAFF.

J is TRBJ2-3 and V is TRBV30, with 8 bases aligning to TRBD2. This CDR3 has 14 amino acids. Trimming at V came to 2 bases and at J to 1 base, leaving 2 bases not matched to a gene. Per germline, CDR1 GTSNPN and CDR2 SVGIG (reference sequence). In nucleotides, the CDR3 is TGTGCCTGGAGTAGAGCGGGGGGCACAGATACGCAGTATTTT. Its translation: CAWSRAGGTDTQYF.

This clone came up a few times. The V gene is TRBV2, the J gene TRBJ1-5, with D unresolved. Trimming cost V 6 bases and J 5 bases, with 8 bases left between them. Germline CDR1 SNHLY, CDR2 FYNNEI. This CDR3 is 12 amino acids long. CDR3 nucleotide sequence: TGTGCCAGCAGGTTGGGATATCAGCCCCAGCATTTT. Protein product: CASRLGYQPQHF. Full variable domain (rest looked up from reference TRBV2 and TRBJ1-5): EPEVTQTPSHQVTQMGQEVILRCVPISNHLYFYWYRQILGQKVEFLVSFYNNEISEKSEIFDDQFSVERPDGSNFTLKIRSTKLEDSAMYFCASRLGYQPQHFGDGTRLSIL.

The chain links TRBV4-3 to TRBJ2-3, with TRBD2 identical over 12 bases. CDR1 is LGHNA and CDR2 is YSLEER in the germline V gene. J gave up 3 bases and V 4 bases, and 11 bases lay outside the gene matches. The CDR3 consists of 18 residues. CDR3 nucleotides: TGCGCCAGCAGCCTTGAGCTAGCGGGAGGGCCGGGAACAGATACGCAGTATTTT. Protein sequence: CASSLELAGGPGTDTQYF.

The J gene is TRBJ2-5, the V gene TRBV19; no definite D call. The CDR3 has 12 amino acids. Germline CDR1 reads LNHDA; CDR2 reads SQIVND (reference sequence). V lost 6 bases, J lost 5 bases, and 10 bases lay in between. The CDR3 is CASSDLGETQYF. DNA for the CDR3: TGTGCCAGTAGCGATTTAGGGGAGACCCAGTACTTC.

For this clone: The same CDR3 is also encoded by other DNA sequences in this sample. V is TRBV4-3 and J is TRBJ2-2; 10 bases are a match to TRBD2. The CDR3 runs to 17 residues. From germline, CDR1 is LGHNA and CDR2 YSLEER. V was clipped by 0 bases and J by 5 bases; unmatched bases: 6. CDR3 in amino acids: CASSQEVLAGRTGELFF. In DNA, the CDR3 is TGCGCCAGCAGCCAAGAGGTACTAGCGGGGCGGACCGGGGAGCTGTTTTTT.

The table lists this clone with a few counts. Here the CDR3 DNA reads TGCGCCAGCAGCCCTGGGACAGGGGGCGCAGGGCTAAGCAATCAGCCCCAGCATTTT. Translation gives CASSPGTGGAGLSNQPQHF. J is TRBJ1-5 and V is TRBV4-3, with 12 bases aligning to TRBD1. CDR1 and CDR2 from the germline V gene are LGHNA and YSLEER. V lost 4 bases and J lost 1; bases outside the gene matches: 11. The length of the CDR3 is 19 residues.

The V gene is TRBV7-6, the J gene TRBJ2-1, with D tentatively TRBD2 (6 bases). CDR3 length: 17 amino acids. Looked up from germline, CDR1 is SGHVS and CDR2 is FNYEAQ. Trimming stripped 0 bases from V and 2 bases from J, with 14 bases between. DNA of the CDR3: TGTGCCAGCAGCTTAGCGATACGGGAGATCACCTACAATGAGCAGTTCTTC. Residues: CASSLAIREITYNEQFF.

CDR3 region: CASSDGQVGETQYF. Here the CDR3 DNA reads TGTGCCAGTAGCGACGGACAGGTGGGAGAGACCCAGTACTTC. The chain uses TRBV19 and TRBJ2-5; 7 bases align to TRBD1. This CDR3 spans 14 amino acids. Trimming cost V 6 bases and J 4 bases; bases outside gene matches: 8. CDR1 is LNHDA and CDR2 is SQIVND in the germline V gene (reference sequence).

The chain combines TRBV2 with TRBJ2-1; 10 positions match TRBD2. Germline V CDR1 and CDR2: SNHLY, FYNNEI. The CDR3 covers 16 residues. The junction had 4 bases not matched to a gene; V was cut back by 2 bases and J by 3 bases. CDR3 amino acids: CASSESGGAFYNEQFF. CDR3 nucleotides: TGTGCCAGCAGTGAAAGCGGGGGGGCCTTCTACAATGAGCAGTTCTTC. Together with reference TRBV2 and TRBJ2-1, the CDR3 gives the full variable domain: EPEVTQTPSHQVTQMGQEVILRCVPISNHLYFYWYRQILGQKVEFLVSFYNNEISEKSEIFDDQFSVERPDGSNFTLKIRSTKLEDSAMYFCASSESGGAFYNEQFFGPGTRLTVL.

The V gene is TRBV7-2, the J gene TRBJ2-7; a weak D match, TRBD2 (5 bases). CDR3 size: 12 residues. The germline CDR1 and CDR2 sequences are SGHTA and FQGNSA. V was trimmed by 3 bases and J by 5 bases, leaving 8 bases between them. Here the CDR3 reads CASSFPGNEQYF. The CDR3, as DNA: TGTGCCAGCAGCTTTCCGGGGAACGAGCAGTACTTC.

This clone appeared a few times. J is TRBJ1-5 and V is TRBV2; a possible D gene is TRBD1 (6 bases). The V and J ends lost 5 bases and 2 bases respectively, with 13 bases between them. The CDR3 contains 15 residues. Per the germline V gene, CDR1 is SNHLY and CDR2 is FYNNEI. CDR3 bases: TGTGCCAGCAGTCGGGACAACCAAGGCAATCAGCCCCAGCATTTT. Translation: CASSRDNQGNQPQHF.

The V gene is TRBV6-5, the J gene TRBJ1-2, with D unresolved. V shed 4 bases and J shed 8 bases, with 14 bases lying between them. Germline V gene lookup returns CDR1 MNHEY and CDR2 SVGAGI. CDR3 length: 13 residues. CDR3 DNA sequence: TGTGCCAGCAGTTCCACGGTTGGCCGGGGCTACACCTTC. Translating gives CASSSTVGRGYTF.

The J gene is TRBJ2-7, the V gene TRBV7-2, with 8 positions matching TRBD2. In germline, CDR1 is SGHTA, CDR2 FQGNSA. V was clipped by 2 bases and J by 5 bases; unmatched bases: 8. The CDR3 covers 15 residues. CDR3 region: CASSLRSGSLNEQYF. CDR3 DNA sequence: TGTGCCAGCAGCTTAAGGAGCGGGAGCTTGAACGAGCAGTACTTC.